The source of this T cell receptor (beta chain) is a study of patients and donors after allogeneic stem cell transplantation. TCRdb itself ran the RT-PCR reads through MiXCR, one entry per CDR3 protein. The repertoire holds about a million distinct CDR3 sequences, approximately 18% seen once, with approximately 5.9% in the top ten. This clonotype turned up a few times. Germline V gene lookup returns CDR1 SGHRS and CDR2 YFSETQ. The CDR3 runs 14 residues. V dropped 4 bases and J dropped 6 bases, with 14 bases sitting between them. This sequence joins TRBV5-1 and TRBJ1-5, with no clear D. The specimen sequenced was blood, either unsorted or a sorted T cell fraction (not recorded which). This clonotype originated in a human donor who was either an allogeneic HSCT recipient or a stem cell or donor lymphocyte infusion donor (not recorded which). It is not recorded whose cells these are; they may come from a transplant donor. In nucleotides, the CDR3 is TGCGCCAGCAGCCCGGACTCCCCGGGTCAGCCCCAGCATTTT. It yields the protein CASSPDSPGQPQHF.